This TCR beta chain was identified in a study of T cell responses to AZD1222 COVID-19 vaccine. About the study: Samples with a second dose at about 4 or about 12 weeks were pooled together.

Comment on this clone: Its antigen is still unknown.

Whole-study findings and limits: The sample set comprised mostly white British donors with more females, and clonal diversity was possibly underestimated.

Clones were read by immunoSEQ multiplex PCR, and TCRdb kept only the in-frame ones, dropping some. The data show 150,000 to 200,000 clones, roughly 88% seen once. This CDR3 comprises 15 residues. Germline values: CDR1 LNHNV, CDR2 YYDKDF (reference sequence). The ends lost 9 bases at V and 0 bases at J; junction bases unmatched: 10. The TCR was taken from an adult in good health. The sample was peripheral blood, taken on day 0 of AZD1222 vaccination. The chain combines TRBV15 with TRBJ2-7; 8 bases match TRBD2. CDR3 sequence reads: CATRQIAGSSYEQYF. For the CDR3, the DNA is TGTGCCACGCGCCAAATAGCGGGGAGCTCCTACGAGCAGTACTTC.